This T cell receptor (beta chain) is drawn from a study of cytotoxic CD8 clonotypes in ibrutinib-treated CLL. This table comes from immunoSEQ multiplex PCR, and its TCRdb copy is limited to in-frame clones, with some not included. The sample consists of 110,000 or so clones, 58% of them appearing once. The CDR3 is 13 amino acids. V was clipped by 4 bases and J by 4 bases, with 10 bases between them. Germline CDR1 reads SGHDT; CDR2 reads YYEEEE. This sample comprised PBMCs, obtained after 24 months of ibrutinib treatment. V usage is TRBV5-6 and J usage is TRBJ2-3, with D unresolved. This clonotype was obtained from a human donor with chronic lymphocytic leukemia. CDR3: CASSPLTSDTQYF. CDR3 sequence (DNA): TGTGCCAGCAGCCCCCTGACATCAGATACGCAGTATTTT.